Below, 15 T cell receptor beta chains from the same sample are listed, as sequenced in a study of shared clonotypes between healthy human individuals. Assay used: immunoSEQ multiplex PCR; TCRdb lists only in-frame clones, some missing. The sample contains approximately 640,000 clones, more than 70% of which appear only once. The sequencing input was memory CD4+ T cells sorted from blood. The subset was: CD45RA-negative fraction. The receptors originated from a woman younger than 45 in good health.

The CDR3 DNA reads TGCGCCAGCAGTGATGGAGGAGCTGGAAACACCATATATTTT. Translation gives CASSDGGAGNTIYF. The rearrangement joins TRBV10-1 to TRBJ1-3; no definite D call. The germline CDR1 and CDR2 sequences are WNHNN and SYGVQD (reference sequence). The V end lost 3 bases, the J end lost 2 bases, and 8 bases lay between the germline ends. This CDR3 spans 14 amino acids.

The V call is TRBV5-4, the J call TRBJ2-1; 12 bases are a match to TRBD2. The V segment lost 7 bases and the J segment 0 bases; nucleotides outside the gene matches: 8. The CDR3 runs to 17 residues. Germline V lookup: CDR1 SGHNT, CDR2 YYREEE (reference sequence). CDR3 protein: CASGLAGLTSSYNEQFF. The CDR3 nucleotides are TGTGCCAGCGGACTAGCGGGGCTAACTAGCTCCTACAATGAGCAGTTCTTC.

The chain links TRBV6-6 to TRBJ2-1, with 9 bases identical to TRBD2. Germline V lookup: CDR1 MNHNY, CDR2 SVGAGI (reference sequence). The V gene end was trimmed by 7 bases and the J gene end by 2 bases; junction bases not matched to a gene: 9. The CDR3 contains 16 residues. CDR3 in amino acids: CASKGASGTTYNEQFF. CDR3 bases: TGTGCCAGCAAAGGGGCTAGCGGGACGACCTACAATGAGCAGTTCTTC.

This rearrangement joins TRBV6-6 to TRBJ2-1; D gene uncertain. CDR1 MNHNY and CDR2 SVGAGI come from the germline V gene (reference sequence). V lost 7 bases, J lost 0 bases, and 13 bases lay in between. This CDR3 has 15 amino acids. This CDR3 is CASTTGGDSYNEQFF. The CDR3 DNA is TGTGCCAGCACCACCGGCGGAGACTCCTACAATGAGCAGTTCTTC.

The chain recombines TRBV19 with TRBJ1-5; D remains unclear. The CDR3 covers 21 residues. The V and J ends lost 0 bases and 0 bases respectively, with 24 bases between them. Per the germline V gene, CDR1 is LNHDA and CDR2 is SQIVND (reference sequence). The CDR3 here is CASSIEGSTSHWYGSNQPQHF. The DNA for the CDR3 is TGTGCCAGTAGTATAGAGGGCAGTACGTCTCACTGGTACGGTAGCAATCAGCCCCAGCATTTT. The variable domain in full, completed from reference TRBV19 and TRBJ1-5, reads DGGITQSPKYLFRKEGQNVTLSCEQNLNHDAMYWYRQDPGQGLRLIYYSQIVNDFQKGDIAEGYSVSREKKESFPLTVTSAQKNPTAFYLCASSIEGSTSHWYGSNQPQHFGDGTRLSIL.

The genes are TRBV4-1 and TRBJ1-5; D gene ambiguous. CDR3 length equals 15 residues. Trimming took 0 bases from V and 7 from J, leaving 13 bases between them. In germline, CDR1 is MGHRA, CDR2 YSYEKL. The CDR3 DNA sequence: TGCGCCAGCAGCCAAGAGGGGAATGCAAGACAGCCCCAGCATTTT. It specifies CASSQEGNARQPQHF.

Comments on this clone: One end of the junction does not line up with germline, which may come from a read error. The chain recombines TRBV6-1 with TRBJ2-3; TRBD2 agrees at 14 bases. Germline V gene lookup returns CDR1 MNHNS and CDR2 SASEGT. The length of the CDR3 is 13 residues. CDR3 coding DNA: TGTGCCAGCAGTGGAGGACTAGCGGGAGGTAGGGATTTT. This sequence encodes CASSGGLAGGRDF.

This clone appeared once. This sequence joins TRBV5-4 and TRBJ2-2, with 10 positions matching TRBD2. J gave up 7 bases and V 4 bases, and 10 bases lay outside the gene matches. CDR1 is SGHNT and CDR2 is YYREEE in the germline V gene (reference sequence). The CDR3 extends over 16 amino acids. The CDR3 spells CASSRTSGNTGGELFF. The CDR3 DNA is TGTGCCAGCAGCCGTACTAGCGGGAATACAGGCGGGGAGCTGTTTTTT.

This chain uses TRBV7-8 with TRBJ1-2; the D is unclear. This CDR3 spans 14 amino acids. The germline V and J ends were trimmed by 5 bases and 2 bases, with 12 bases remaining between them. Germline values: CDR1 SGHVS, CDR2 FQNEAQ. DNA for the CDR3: TGTGCCAGCAGCATCAGAGTAGGAAACTATGGCTACACCTTC. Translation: CASSIRVGNYGYTF.

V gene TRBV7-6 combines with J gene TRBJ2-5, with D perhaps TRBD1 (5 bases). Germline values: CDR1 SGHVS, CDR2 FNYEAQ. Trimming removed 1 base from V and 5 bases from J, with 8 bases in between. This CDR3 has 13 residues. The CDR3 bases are TGTGCCAGCAGCTTAGGGGGCTGGGAGACCCAGTACTTC. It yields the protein CASSLGGWETQYF.

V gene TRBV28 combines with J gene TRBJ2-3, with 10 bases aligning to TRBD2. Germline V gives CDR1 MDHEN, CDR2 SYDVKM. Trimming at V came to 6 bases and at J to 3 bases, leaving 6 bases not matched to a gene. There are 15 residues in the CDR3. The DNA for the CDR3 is TGTGCCAGCAGAGAATCTAGCGGGAGAACAGATACGCAGTATTTT. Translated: CASRESSGRTDTQYF.

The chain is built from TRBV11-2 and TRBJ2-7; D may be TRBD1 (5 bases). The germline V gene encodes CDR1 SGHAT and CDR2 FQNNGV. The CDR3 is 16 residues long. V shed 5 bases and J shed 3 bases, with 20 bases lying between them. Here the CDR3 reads CASSLQTVSKGYEQYF. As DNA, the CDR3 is TGTGCCAGCAGCCTCCAGACAGTAAGCAAGGGCTACGAGCAGTACTTC.

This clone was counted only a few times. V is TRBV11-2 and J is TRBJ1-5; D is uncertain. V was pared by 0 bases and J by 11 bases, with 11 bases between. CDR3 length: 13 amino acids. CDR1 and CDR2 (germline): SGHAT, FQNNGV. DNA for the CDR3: TGTGCCAGCAGCTTAGATGGTGCTGGGGCCCAGCATTTT. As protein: CASSLDGAGAQHF.

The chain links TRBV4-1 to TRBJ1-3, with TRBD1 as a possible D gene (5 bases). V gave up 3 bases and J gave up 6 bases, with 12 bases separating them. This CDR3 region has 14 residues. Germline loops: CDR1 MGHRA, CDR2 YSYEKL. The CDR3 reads CASSQGSGPNTIYF. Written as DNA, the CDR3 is TGCGCCAGCAGCCAGGGGTCAGGGCCAAACACCATATATTTT.

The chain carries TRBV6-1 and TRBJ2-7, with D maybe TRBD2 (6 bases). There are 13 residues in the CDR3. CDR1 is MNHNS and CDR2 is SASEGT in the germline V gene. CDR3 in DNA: TGTGTTTCGCGGGCACCGGGAGTCTACGAGCAGTACTTC. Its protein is CVSRAPGVYEQYF.